This T cell receptor (beta chain) is from a study of T cell changes during pregnancy in multiple sclerosis. V was clipped by 5 bases and J by 6 bases, with 19 bases between them. CDR1 and CDR2 (germline): SGHTA, FQGNSA. CDR3 length: 16 amino acids. Generated by immunoSEQ multiplex PCR, the TCRdb table keeps only in-frame clones and is missing some. The sample consists of about 40,000 clones, roughly nine tenths of them appearing once. The source of this sequence is a female donor with multiple sclerosis, enrolled in a pregnancy study. The sample consisted of CD4+ T cells from peripheral blood mononuclear cells, taken in the third trimester of pregnancy. The rearrangement uses TRBV7-2 and TRBJ2-2, with TRBD1 as a possible D gene (6 bases). CDR3 sequence (DNA): TGTGCCAGCAGCCTTACTAGTTTCAGGGGAGCCGGGGAGCTGTTTTTT. Residues: CASSLTSFRGAGELFF.